The rows below give T cell receptor beta chains drawn from one sample of a study of somatic mutations in cytotoxic T cells in rheumatoid arthritis. The method was immunoSEQ multiplex PCR; TCRdb's version includes in-frame clones alone and lacks a portion of them. This table has about 20,000 clones, 86% appearing once. The specimen was CD8+ T cells sorted from blood. The receptors originated from a man aged 35-49 years in good health. Each CDR3 is given with its conserved first and last residue. The D gene is left open where the match is weak. Only part of the rows carry a size: once, few, many, or a class if the clone is expanded.

clone_size d_call j_call v_call cdr3_nt cdr3_aa
NA NA TRBJ1-1 TRBV29-1 TGCAGCGTTGAAGATATGGGCACTGAAGCTTTCTTT CSVEDMGTEAFF
NA NA TRBJ2-7 TRBV7-9 TGTGCCAGCAGCTTAGCCGCGTCAGGTGATTCCTACGAGCAGTACTTC CASSLAASGDSYEQYF
NA TRBD1 TRBJ2-7 TRBV28 TGTGCCAGCAGTTCACCCGGGACAGGGGGTATCTACGAGCAGTACTTC CASSSPGTGGIYEQYF
NA TRBD1 TRBJ1-1 TRBV27 TGTGCCAGCAGTGGCAGGGGGCTTGGTACTGAAGCTTTCTTT CASSGRGLGTEAFF
NA NA TRBJ2-3 TRBV4-1 TGCGCCAGCAGCCAAGTGTCGGAGTTAGATACGCAGTATTTT CASSQVSELDTQYF
NA TRBD2 TRBJ2-7 TRBV7-2 TGTGCCAGCAGCTTAGTGAGCGGGGGGGAAGGGTCCTACGAGCAGTACTTC CASSLVSGGEGSYEQYF
NA NA TRBJ1-2 TRBV7-9 TGTGCCAGCAGCTTAGGCGGGGACTACACCTTC CASSLGGDYTF
NA NA TRBJ2-3 TRBV9 TGTGCCAGCAGCGCCCAAAGGGGATGGGGCACAGATACGCAGTATTTT CASSAQRGWGTDTQYF
once NA TRBJ2-7 TRBV27 TGTGCCAGCAGTTATCTGGCTCGCGGGGTTCCCTACGAGCAGTACTTC CASSYLARGVPYEQYF
NA TRBD2 TRBJ2-2 TRBV7-2 TGTGCCAGCAGCTTCTACGGGCGGGAGGGCCCAACCGGGGAGCTGTTTTTT CASSFYGREGPTGELFF
NA NA TRBJ2-7 TRBV2 TGTGCCAGCAGGGAAGACAGCTCCTACGAGCAGTACTTC CASREDSSYEQYF
NA NA TRBJ2-3 TRBV7-8 TGTGCCAGCAGCCCCAGCAGGGTCCACACAGATACGCAGTATTTT CASSPSRVHTDTQYF
NA NA TRBJ2-7 TRBV11-1 TGTGCCAGCAGCCTAGGAGGGTACGCCTCCTACGAGCAGTACTTC CASSLGGYASYEQYF
NA TRBD1 TRBJ2-7 TRBV7-2 TGTGCCAGCAGCTCCCTCGGGACAGGGGCCGAGCAGTACTTC CASSSLGTGAEQYF
NA TRBD1 TRBJ2-3 TRBV27 TGTGCCAGCAGTTCCCTGACAGGGGGGCCAGATACGCAGTATTTT CASSSLTGGPDTQYF
NA NA TRBJ1-4 TRBV25-1 TGTGCCAGCAGTGAAAGCGGGAGTGGTGAAAAACTGTTTTTT CASSESGSGEKLFF
NA NA TRBJ1-2 TRBV7-9 TGTGCCAGCAGCCACTCTTTGGGGGGTGAGCAAGGCTACACCTTC CASSHSLGGEQGYTF
NA TRBD1 TRBJ2-3 TRBV2 TGTGCCAGCCCCTTGGGACAGGGGGAAATAGGCACAGATACGCAGTATTTT CASPLGQGEIGTDTQYF
NA NA TRBJ1-1 TRBV27 TGTGCCAGCAGTTTATTTTGGCAGGGGCAGATAAACACTGAAGCTTTCTTT CASSLFWQGQINTEAFF
NA TRBD1 TRBJ1-2 TRBV7-9 TGTGCCAGCAGCTTCGGACAGGGATTCTATGGCTACACCTTC CASSFGQGFYGYTF
once NA TRBJ1-5 TRBV28 TGTGCCAGCACAACCGGGACGAGGGGCAATCAGCCCCAGCATTTT CASTTGTRGNQPQHF
NA TRBD1 TRBJ2-7 TRBV27 TGTGCCAGTGGACAGGGCTACGAGCAGTACTTC CASGQGYEQYF
NA TRBD1 TRBJ2-7 TRBV27 TGTGCCAGCAGTTTTGTGGCCGGGACAGCCTCCTACGAGCAGTACTTC CASSFVAGTASYEQYF
NA NA TRBJ2-5 TRBV28 TGTGCCAGCAGTCCAATTAAGTACGGGACATCTCTACAAGAGACCCAGTACTTC CASSPIKYGTSLQETQYF
NA NA TRBJ2-7 TRBV7-9 TGTGCCAGCAGCTTAGTTCTGGGCTACGAGCAGTACTTC CASSLVLGYEQYF
NA TRBD2 TRBJ2-7 TRBV5-1 TGCGCCAGCAGCTTGGGGCTAGCGGGAGAGTACGAGCAGTACTTC CASSLGLAGEYEQYF
NA TRBD1 TRBJ1-5 TRBV28 TGTGCCAGCAGTTATGGACAGGGAGAATTTCAGCCCCAGCATTTT CASSYGQGEFQPQHF
once NA TRBJ2-3 TRBV4-1 TGCGCCAGCAGCCAAGGACAGGTAACGCAGTATTTT CASSQGQVTQYF
NA NA TRBJ2-7 TRBV21-1 TGTGCCAGCAGCAAGGCCAGGGCAAGGCACGAGCAGTACTTC CASSKARARHEQYF
once TRBD1 TRBJ1-2 TRBV28 TGTGCCAGCAGTTTTGGGGACAGCGCCACCTTC CASSFGDSATF
NA NA TRBJ1-3 TRBV28 TGTGCCAGCAGTTGGGATACCTCAAAATCTGGAAACACCATATATTTT CASSWDTSKSGNTIYF
NA TRBD2 TRBJ2-2 TRBV6-4 TGTGCCAGCAGGGGAGGGACGATGAACACCGGGGAGCTGTTTTTT CASRGGTMNTGELFF
NA NA TRBJ1-2 TRBV19 TGTGCCAGTAGGGCAGGGGTTGGCAACTATGGCTACACCTTC CASRAGVGNYGYTF
few NA TRBJ1-1 TRBV4-3 TGCGCCAGCAGCCAAGAAGGGGGGAGGTACACTGAAGCTTTCTTT CASSQEGGRYTEAFF
NA TRBD2 TRBJ2-7 TRBV7-9 TGTGCCAGCAGCGAGGGACTAGCGGGACTTTACGAGCAGTACTTC CASSEGLAGLYEQYF
NA NA TRBJ2-1 TRBV5-1 TGCGCCAGCAGCTTGGGTCCCCCCTACAATGAGCAGTTCTTC CASSLGPPYNEQFF
NA TRBD1 TRBJ2-7 TRBV27 TGTGCCAGCAGCCCTAATCCGCTCGGGACAGGGTACGAGCAGTACTTC CASSPNPLGTGYEQYF
NA NA TRBJ2-7 TRBV7-8 TGTGCCAGCAGCTTTACGGGGAGCTCCTACGAGCAGTACTTC CASSFTGSSYEQYF
NA TRBD2 TRBJ2-2 TRBV30 TGTGCCTGGAGTGTACGGGGGGGCAACACCGGGGAGCTGTTTTTT CAWSVRGGNTGELFF
few NA TRBJ2-7 TRBV18 TGTGCCAGCTCACCGGGGGCGGCGGGACACGTCGAGCAGTACTTC CASSPGAAGHVEQYF
NA NA TRBJ2-4 TRBV18 TGTGCCAGCTCAGCACAAACAGAGATCAAAAACATTCAGTACTTC CASSAQTEIKNIQYF
NA NA TRBJ2-1 TRBV27 TGTGCCACAGGGTACCCCTACAATGAGCAGTTCTTC CATGYPYNEQFF
NA NA TRBJ2-3 TRBV6-1 TGTGCCAGCAGTGAGGGCGGATACTCCATAGTAGATACGCAGTATTTT CASSEGGYSIVDTQYF
NA NA TRBJ2-5 TRBV25-1 TGTGCCAGCAGTCCGGACGAGAGAGAGACCCAGTACTTC CASSPDERETQYF
NA NA TRBJ1-6 TRBV27 TGTGCCAGCAGGACGAGTAATTCACCCCTCCACTTT CASRTSNSPLHF
NA NA TRBJ1-1 TRBV28 TGTGCCAGCCGCCCGGCCCTGGAGGTAGGTGACACTGAAGCTTTCTTT CASRPALEVGDTEAFF
NA NA TRBJ2-7 TRBV11-2 TGTGCCAGCAGCATGACAGCATCCTACGAGCAGTACTTC CASSMTASYEQYF
NA TRBD1 TRBJ2-1 TRBV29-1 TGCAGCGTTGGACAGGGTTTGGGTGAGCAGTTCTTC CSVGQGLGEQFF
NA TRBD1 TRBJ1-4 TRBV5-1 TGCGCCAGCAGGTACACCGGGACAGGGGGCGAAAAACTGTTTTTT CASRYTGTGGEKLFF
few NA TRBJ2-2 TRBV6-4 TGTGCCAGCAGTGACTCCGGGCGGGACACCGGGGAGCTGTTTTTT CASSDSGRDTGELFF
few NA TRBJ1-5 TRBV30 TGTGCCTGGAGTCCAAAGGAAGACCTGTATCAGCCCCAGCATTTT CAWSPKEDLYQPQHF
NA TRBD1 TRBJ2-3 TRBV4-2 TGTGCCAGCAGCCAAGAAGGGGACAGGGGCACAGATACGCAGTATTTT CASSQEGDRGTDTQYF
NA NA TRBJ2-2 TRBV28 TGTGCCAGCAGTTTAACCGGGACTAACACCGGGGAGCTGTTTTTT CASSLTGTNTGELFF
NA TRBD1 TRBJ2-5 TRBV7-8 TGTGCCAGCAGCTTAGGACCCCTGACAGGGGGCAAAGAGACCCAGTACTTC CASSLGPLTGGKETQYF
NA NA TRBJ1-2 TRBV28 TGTGCCAGCAGTTCAACCGGGGACTATGGCTACACCTTC CASSSTGDYGYTF